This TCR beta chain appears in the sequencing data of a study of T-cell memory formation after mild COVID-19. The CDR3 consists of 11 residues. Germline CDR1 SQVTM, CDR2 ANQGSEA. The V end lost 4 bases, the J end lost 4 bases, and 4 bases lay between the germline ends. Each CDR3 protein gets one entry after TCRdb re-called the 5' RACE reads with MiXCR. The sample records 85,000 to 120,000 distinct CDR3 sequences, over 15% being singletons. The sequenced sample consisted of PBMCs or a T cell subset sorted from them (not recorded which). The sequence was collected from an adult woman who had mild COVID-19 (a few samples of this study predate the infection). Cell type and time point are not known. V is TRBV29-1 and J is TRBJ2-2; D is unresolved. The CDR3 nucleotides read TGCAGCGTTGGGATCACCGGGGAGCTGTTTTTT. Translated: CSVGITGELFF.